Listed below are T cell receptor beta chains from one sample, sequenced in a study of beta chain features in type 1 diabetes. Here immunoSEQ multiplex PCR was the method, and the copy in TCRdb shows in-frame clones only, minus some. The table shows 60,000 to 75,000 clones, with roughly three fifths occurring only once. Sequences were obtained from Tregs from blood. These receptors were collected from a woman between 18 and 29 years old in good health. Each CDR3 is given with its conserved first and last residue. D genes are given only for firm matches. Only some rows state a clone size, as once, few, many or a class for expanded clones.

CDR3: CASSVRGAPDTQYF
DNA: TGTGCCAGCAGCGTTCGGGGGGCTCCAGATACGCAGTATTTT
length: 14
V: TRBV9
D: NA
size: NA
J: TRBJ2-3

CDR3: CASSLDEGLNYGYTF
DNA: TGCGCCAGCAGCTTGGATGAGGGCCTCAACTATGGCTACACCTTC
length: 15
V: TRBV5-1
D: NA
size: NA
J: TRBJ1-2

CDR3: CASTENTEAFF
DNA: TGTGCCAGTACAGAGAACACTGAAGCTTTCTTT
length: 11
V: TRBV19
D: NA
size: NA
J: TRBJ1-1

CDR3: CASSPSRTGELFF
DNA: TGTGCCAGCTCCCCCTCCAGGACCGGGGAGCTGTTTTTT
length: 13
V: TRBV18
D: NA
size: NA
J: TRBJ2-2

CDR3: CASSLAGGYEQYF
DNA: TGTGCCAGCAGCTTAGCAGGGGGCTACGAGCAGTACTTC
length: 13
V: TRBV7-8
D: NA
size: NA
J: TRBJ2-7

CDR3: CASSPGGIGEAFF
DNA: TGTGCCAGCTCACCTGGAGGTATCGGTGAAGCTTTCTTT
length: 13
V: TRBV18
D: NA
size: few
J: TRBJ1-1

CDR3: CASRGSGNPYEQYF
DNA: TGCGCCAGCAGGGGTAGCGGCAACCCCTACGAGCAGTACTTC
length: 14
V: TRBV10-2
D: NA
size: NA
J: TRBJ2-7

CDR3: CAGWTANYGYTF
DNA: TGTGCCGGATGGACAGCCAACTATGGCTACACCTTC
length: 12
V: TRBV10-3
D: NA
size: NA
J: TRBJ1-2

CDR3: CASSPRVADTYEQYF
DNA: TGTGCCAGCTCACCGAGGGTGGCAGACACCTACGAGCAGTACTTC
length: 15
V: TRBV18
D: NA
size: once
J: TRBJ2-7

CDR3: CASIKQGTGELFF
DNA: TGTGCCAGCATCAAGCAGGGGACCGGGGAGCTGTTTTTT
length: 13
V: TRBV7-9
D: NA
size: NA
J: TRBJ2-2

CDR3: CSGQAKWDTEAFF
DNA: TGCAGCGGACAGGCGAAATGGGACACTGAAGCTTTCTTT
length: 13
V: TRBV29-1
D: NA
size: NA
J: TRBJ1-1

CDR3: CASSQGGRADGYTF
DNA: TGCGCCAGCAGCCAAGGCGGCAGGGCGGATGGCTACACCTTC
length: 14
V: TRBV4-3
D: NA
size: NA
J: TRBJ1-2

CDR3: CASSAPQGANTEAFF
DNA: TGTGCCAGCAGTGCCCCACAGGGGGCGAACACTGAAGCTTTCTTT
length: 15
V: TRBV28
D: TRBD1
size: NA
J: TRBJ1-1

CDR3: CASSLGRVNGYTF
DNA: TGCGCCAGCAGCTTGGGGAGGGTAAATGGCTACACCTTC
length: 13
V: TRBV5-1
D: NA
size: NA
J: TRBJ1-2

CDR3: CASTPSASGIVDTQYF
DNA: TGTGCCAGCACCCCCTCGGCTAGCGGGATAGTAGATACGCAGTATTTT
length: 16
V: TRBV5-8
D: TRBD2
size: few
J: TRBJ2-3

CDR3: CASSVGLEYNEQFF
DNA: TGTGCCAGCAGCGTAGGGCTAGAATACAATGAGCAGTTCTTC
length: 14
V: TRBV9
D: NA
size: NA
J: TRBJ2-1

CDR3: CASSPRGGGTDTQYF
DNA: TGTGCCAGCAGCCCCCGCGGGGGAGGAACAGATACGCAGTATTTT
length: 15
V: TRBV7-9
D: TRBD2
size: NA
J: TRBJ2-3

CDR3: CASSARGSRGYTF
DNA: TGTGCCAGCAGCGCCAGGGGGTCGCGTGGCTACACCTTC
length: 13
V: TRBV2
D: TRBD1
size: NA
J: TRBJ1-2

CDR3: CSVEMALGNTIYF
DNA: TGCAGCGTTGAAATGGCCTTAGGAAACACCATATATTTT
length: 13
V: TRBV29-1
D: NA
size: NA
J: TRBJ1-3

CDR3: CASSEAGVINIQYF
DNA: TGTGCCAGCAGTGAAGCGGGAGTAATAAACATTCAGTACTTC
length: 14
V: TRBV2
D: NA
size: NA
J: TRBJ2-4

CDR3: CSVHRDRDSEAFF
DNA: TGCAGCGTTCATCGGGACAGGGACTCTGAAGCTTTCTTT
length: 13
V: TRBV29-1
D: TRBD1
size: NA
J: TRBJ1-1

CDR3: CASSSIGGADTQYF
DNA: TGTGCCAGCAGCTCGATCGGGGGGGCGGATACGCAGTATTTT
length: 14
V: TRBV5-6
D: TRBD2
size: NA
J: TRBJ2-3

CDR3: CASSESQGSYNSPLHF
DNA: TGTGCCAGCAGTGAATCGCAGGGGTCCTATAATTCACCCCTCCACTTT
length: 16
V: TRBV2
D: NA
size: NA
J: TRBJ1-6

CDR3: CASSPPRGSRNTEAFF
DNA: TGTGCCAGCTCACCACCGAGGGGGTCTAGGAACACTGAAGCTTTCTTT
length: 16
V: TRBV18
D: NA
size: few
J: TRBJ1-1

CDR3: CGSSLPLTGSEKLFF
DNA: TGTGGCAGCAGTTTGCCCCTAACAGGGTCCGAAAAACTGTTTTTT
length: 15
V: TRBV28
D: NA
size: NA
J: TRBJ1-4

CDR3: CASSQLGAQYF
DNA: TGTGCCAGCTCCCAACTCGGGGCCCAGTACTTC
length: 11
V: TRBV13
D: NA
size: NA
J: TRBJ2-5

CDR3: CASSASAGGRAELFF
DNA: TGTGCCAGCAGTGCTTCGGCCGGCGGGAGGGCGGAGCTGTTTTTT
length: 15
V: TRBV2
D: TRBD2
size: NA
J: TRBJ2-2

CDR3: CASSLARGKGYEQYF
DNA: TGTGCCAGCAGCTTAGCGCGAGGGAAGGGCTACGAGCAGTACTTC
length: 15
V: TRBV11-2
D: NA
size: NA
J: TRBJ2-7

CDR3: CASRLTGAGETTEAFF
DNA: TGTGCCAGCAGACTTACAGGGGCCGGTGAGACCACTGAAGCTTTCTTT
length: 16
V: TRBV7-9
D: TRBD1
size: NA
J: TRBJ1-1

CDR3: CASSFFLKLAGEETQYF
DNA: TGTGCCAGCAGCTTTTTCCTTAAGTTAGCGGGGGAAGAGACCCAGTACTTC
length: 17
V: TRBV5-6
D: TRBD2
size: NA
J: TRBJ2-5

CDR3: CASSQVDSDEKLFF
DNA: TGTGCCAGCAGCCAAGTGGACTCAGATGAAAAACTGTTTTTT
length: 14
V: TRBV6-6
D: NA
size: NA
J: TRBJ1-4

CDR3: CASSPRKTQYF
DNA: TGTGCCAGCAGCCCTAGAAAGACCCAGTACTTC
length: 11
V: TRBV2
D: NA
size: few
J: TRBJ2-5